The T cell receptor (beta chain) under discussion was sequenced for a study of memory B cells and T cells in multiple sclerosis. Findings of the study overall: Compartments had unequal clone-set sizes, affecting shared clonotype counts.

Repertoires were generated with immunoSEQ multiplex PCR, while TCRdb's copy carries only in-frame clones and drops some. The table has about 32,000 clones, approximately 85% seen once; the top ten hold roughly 2.5%. On this clone: The target antigen is unknown.

Germline-derived CDR1 and CDR2 are SGHTS and YDEGEE. V lost 4 bases, J lost 3 bases, and 17 bases lay in between. The CDR3 is 15 residues long. After stimulus-free culture, autoproliferating CFSE-dim and non-proliferating CFSE-high T cells were sequenced separately. Cultures began with roughly 5.4x10^7 CFSE-labeled PBMCs, unstimulated for roughly seven days, with replicate wells pooled. Without exogenous stimuli, around 0.54 uM CFSE-labeled PBMCs were cultured serum-free. Sequencing was carried out using PBMCs from blood kept in culture. The sequence derives from a human donor with multiple sclerosis. J is TRBJ2-7 and V is TRBV5-8; weak D call: TRBD1 (5 bases). Here the CDR3 DNA reads TGTGCCAGCAGCCGCTCACCCCAGGGAAACTACGAGCAGTACTTC. Translated: CASSRSPQGNYEQYF.